This entry features one T cell receptor (beta chain) sequence. Measured with immunoSEQ multiplex PCR; TCRdb has only the in-frame clones, and not every one. Here the sample spans about 61,000 clones, 90% being singletons. This entry belongs to a study of OX40 agonist ivuxolimab in advanced cancers. Study-level information: All patients had ivuxolimab intravenously every 2 weeks at 0.01 to 10 mg/kg.

The CDR3 extends over 14 amino acids. The trim removed 8 bases at V and 1 base at J, leaving 8 bases unmatched. Germline values: CDR1 MNHNS, CDR2 SASEGT. The source is an adult with an advanced solid tumor such as melanoma, head and neck, liver or kidney cancer. The material was CD4+ or CD8+ T cells sorted from blood, obtained in a trial of the OX40 agonist ivuxolimab. This chain joins TRBV6-1 and TRBJ2-7, with 7 bases lining up with TRBD1. Here the CDR3 reads CASVLDRPSYEQYF. Here the CDR3 DNA reads TGTGCCAGCGTCTTGGACAGGCCTTCCTACGAGCAGTACTTC.